This passage covers 26 T cell receptor beta chains from one sample sequenced in a study of T cells in Graves' hyperthyroidism and ophthalmopathy. Authors of the study amplified TCR beta CDR3 regions from RNA transcripts. In the first-round RT-PCR of the TCR CDR3, the HTBI primer set was used. TCRdb processed the multiplex PCR reads anew with MiXCR; each CDR3 protein has one entry. The sample includes tens of thousands of distinct CDR3 sequences, about 57% of them seen just once. The sequenced sample consisted of blood. All receptors come from a woman aged 60 to 75 with Graves' ophthalmopathy.

The rearrangement links TRBV7-6 to TRBJ1-2; the match to TRBD1 covers 12 bases. The length of the CDR3 is 14 residues. J gave up 12 bases and V 0 bases, and 5 bases lay outside the gene matches. Germline V gives CDR1 SGHVS, CDR2 FNYEAQ. The CDR3: CASSLAGQGAGNTF. In DNA, the CDR3 is TGTGCCAGCAGCTTAGCGGGACAGGGGGCTGGAAACACCTTC. Supplemented by reference TRBV7-6 and TRBJ1-2, the full variable domain reads GAGVSQSPRYKVTKRGQDVALRCDPISGHVSLYWYRQALGQGPEFLTYFNYEAQQDKSGLPNDRFSAERPEGSISTLTIQRTEQRDSAMYRCASSLAGQGAGNTFGSGTRLTVV.

The chain carries TRBV15 and TRBJ2-7, with no clear D. The germline gives CDR1 LNHNV, CDR2 YYDKDF (reference sequence). The V end was cut by 3 bases, the J end by 3 bases, with 12 bases between. There are 14 residues in the CDR3. The DNA for the CDR3 is TGTGCCACCAGCAGCGTAGGCGCAAACTACGAGCAGTACTTC. It translates to CATSSVGANYEQYF.

This clonotype was recorded many times. V gene TRBV20-1 combines with J gene TRBJ1-1; tentatively, D is TRBD1 (6 bases). Trimming took 0 bases from V and 5 from J, leaving 19 bases between them. CDR1 and CDR2 (germline): DFQATT, SNEGSKA (reference sequence). The CDR3 is made up of 16 amino acids. The CDR3 bases are TGCAGTGCTAGAGATCCCGCGGGGGCAGGGGTGACTGAAGCTTTCTTT. This encodes CSARDPAGAGVTEAFF.

This clonotype has a handful of counts. The chain carries TRBV7-3 and TRBJ2-1, with D hard to call. V dropped 1 base and J dropped 6 bases, with 7 bases sitting between them. Germline V gene lookup returns CDR1 SGHTA and CDR2 FQGTGA. CDR3 length: 13 amino acids. The CDR3 bases are TGTGCCAGCAGCTTAATAGCTAGCAATGAGCAGTTCTTC. This encodes CASSLIASNEQFF.

This clonotype occurred once. J is TRBJ2-7 and V is TRBV6-2 or TRBV6-3; no firm D call. There are 12 residues in the CDR3. CDR1 MNHEY and CDR2 SVGEGT come from the germline V gene. The V end was cut by 7 bases, the J end by 4 bases, with 11 bases between. Here the CDR3 reads CASTLSPYEQYF. CDR3 nucleotide sequence: TGTGCCAGCACCCTATCCCCGTACGAGCAGTACTTC.

Concerning this clonotype: The junction departs from the called germline gene at one end, perhaps through a read error. The V call is TRBV9, the J call TRBJ2-1; 13 nucleotides align to TRBD2. Per germline, CDR1 SGDLS and CDR2 YYNGEE. This CDR3 region has 19 residues. The CDR3 sequence is CTSSVSLGTSGTLNNEQSF. Written as DNA, the CDR3 is TGTACCAGCAGCGTCTCCTTGGGGACTAGCGGGACCTTGAACAATGAGCAGTCCTTC.

This chain links TRBV20-1 with TRBJ1-5; no firm D call. V was shortened by 8 bases and J by 3 bases, with 11 bases between the two germline ends. The CDR3 runs to 12 residues. The germline CDR1 and CDR2 sequences are DFQATT and SNEGSKA (reference sequence). In DNA form, the CDR3 reads TGCAGTTTAGGCAGATACAATCAGCCCCAGCATTTT. Its translation is CSLGRYNQPQHF.

The CDR3 DNA sequence: TGCAGCGTTGAGGGGGGAGGAGAGACCCAGTACTTC. This sequence encodes CSVEGGGETQYF. The rearrangement links TRBV29-1 to TRBJ2-5; D is possibly TRBD2 (6 bases). CDR1 SQVTM and CDR2 ANQGSEA come from the germline V gene. V lost 3 bases, J lost 4 bases, and 9 bases lay in between. The CDR3 extends over 12 amino acids.

This clonotype has ten or more counts. The chain links TRBV20-1 to TRBJ2-3, with TRBD2 identical over 7 bases. Germline trimming cut 7 bases from V and 0 bases from J; bases unmatched to any gene: 7. In germline, CDR1 is DFQATT, CDR2 SNEGSKA (reference sequence). The CDR3 runs to 14 residues. CDR3 region: CSVPGGDSTDTQYF. In DNA form, the CDR3 reads TGCAGTGTACCTGGGGGGGATAGCACAGATACGCAGTATTTT.

This clonotype was recorded at least ten times. The J gene is TRBJ2-1, the V gene TRBV11-3, with 9 bases that match TRBD1. The CDR3 has 15 residues. V lost 4 bases to trimming and J lost 6 bases; unmatched junction nucleotides: 7. Germline values: CDR1 SGHNT, CDR2 YENEEA. CDR3 protein: CASSSTGGAINEQFF. The CDR3, as DNA: TGTGCCAGCAGCTCAACAGGGGGCGCAATCAATGAGCAGTTCTTC.

This clonotype was found many times. This chain links TRBV27 with TRBJ2-5; TRBD1 aligns across 9 bases. There are 15 residues in the CDR3. V lost 1 base to trimming and J lost 5 bases; unmatched junction nucleotides: 5. The V gene's germline CDR1 is MNHEY and CDR2 SMNVEV (reference sequence). The CDR3 region is CASSLWGQGTETQYF. The CDR3 DNA follows: TGTGCCAGCAGTTTATGGGGACAGGGTACCGAGACCCAGTACTTC.

With regard to this clonotype: A read error may produce the germline difference seen at one junction end. V usage is TRBV29-1 and J usage is TRBJ2-3, with D possibly called TRBD1 or TRBD2 (5 bases each). The CDR3 is made up of 13 amino acids. Germline V gene sequence: CDR1 SQVTM, CDR2 ANQGSEA. The CDR3: CSVRDPSTDTHYF. CDR3 nucleotides: TGCAGCGTCCGGGACCCCAGCACAGATACGCATTATTTT.

This rearrangement joins TRBV10-3 to TRBJ1-2, with 8 bases identical to TRBD1. V was pared by 10 bases and J by 8 bases, with 9 bases of the junction left unmatched. In germline, CDR1 is ENHRY, CDR2 SYGVKD. The CDR3 totals 12 residues. Written as DNA, the CDR3 is TGTGCCACTGGGGGGGCAGGGGGCGGCTACACCTTC. Protein product: CATGGAGGGYTF.

This clonotype was picked up many times. The rearrangement joins TRBV5-1 to TRBJ2-7; D is possibly TRBD1 (5 bases). CDR1 and CDR2 from the germline V gene are SGHRS and YFSETQ. The CDR3 consists of 14 residues. V was pared by 0 bases and J by 2 bases, with 9 bases between. Here the CDR3 reads CASSLVQGTYEQYF. The CDR3 nucleotides are TGCGCCAGCAGCTTGGTTCAGGGCACCTACGAGCAGTACTTC.

V is TRBV5-1 and J is TRBJ1-2; TRBD1 matches 10 bases. The CDR3 consists of 15 residues. Germline V gene lookup returns CDR1 SGHRS and CDR2 YFSETQ. Trimming took 4 bases from V and 7 from J; bases not matched to a gene: 10. CDR3 sequence reads: CASSASGTGVPGYTF. The CDR3 DNA follows: TGCGCCAGCAGCGCTTCAGGGACAGGGGTCCCTGGCTACACCTTC.

This clonotype was detected many times. The chain uses TRBV6-2 or TRBV6-3 and TRBJ2-1, with 7 bases that match TRBD2. Germline CDR1 is MNHEY and CDR2 is SVGEGT. This CDR3 contains 13 residues. V was clipped by 0 bases and J by 9 bases; unmatched bases: 2. As DNA, the CDR3 is TGTGCCAGCAGTTACTCGACGGGGGGTGAGCAGTTCTTC. Its protein is CASSYSTGGEQFF.

The chain joins TRBV29-1 to TRBJ1-1; D remains ambiguous. Germline V gene lookup returns CDR1 SQVTM and CDR2 ANQGSEA. The germline V and J ends were trimmed by 7 bases and 5 bases, with 11 bases remaining between them. The CDR3 spans 11 residues. Here the CDR3 DNA reads TGCAGCGGGGGTGCTCGGACTGAAGCTTTCTTT. It specifies CSGGARTEAFF.

The chain has TRBV5-4 and TRBJ1-2, with D hard to call. CDR3 length: 11 amino acids. Germline loops: CDR1 SGHNT, CDR2 YYREEE (reference sequence). The germline V and J ends were trimmed by 1 base and 7 bases, with 5 bases remaining between them. CDR3 in DNA: TGTGCCAGCAGCTTGTTGGGTGGCTACACCTTC. This translates into CASSLLGGYTF.

There are many counts of this clonotype. The CDR3 protein is CASSLVRRPLFF. The CDR3 nucleotides are TGTGCCAGCAGTTTAGTCCGGAGGCCACTGTTTTTT. V and J are TRBV12-3 or TRBV12-4 and TRBJ1-4; D gene uncertain. Between the trimmed V and J ends, which lost 1 base and 13 bases, there was a span of 10 bases. The CDR3 length is 12 residues.

V is TRBV7-2 and J is TRBJ2-4, with 8 positions matching TRBD1. This CDR3 contains 17 residues. V lost 5 bases and J lost 0; bases outside the gene matches: 9. Germline lookup yields CDR1 SGHTA and CDR2 FQGNSA. Written as DNA, the CDR3 is TGTGCCAGCAGCCCGACCTCAGGGGGCCTAGCCAAAAACATTCAGTACTTC. Its protein is CASSPTSGGLAKNIQYF.

The rearrangement links TRBV19 to TRBJ1-4; TRBD1 matches at 11 bases. Germline V gene lookup returns CDR1 LNHDA and CDR2 SQIVND (reference sequence). The CDR3 sequence is 13 residues long. V was pared by 6 bases and J by 8 bases, with 2 bases of the junction left unmatched. The CDR3 nucleotides read TGTGCCAGTAGCGGGACAGGGGGAGAAAAACTGTTTTTT. Its protein is CASSGTGGEKLFF.

This clonotype was picked up many times. The chain recombines TRBV7-9 with TRBJ2-7, with unresolved D. Trimming took 1 base from V and 6 from J, leaving 19 bases between them. Germline V gene data show CDR1 as SEHNR and CDR2 as FQNEAQ (reference sequence). The CDR3 contains 16 residues. In nucleotides, the CDR3 is TGTGCCAGCAGCTTAGACTCCGGGTCTGGGGTGATCGAGCAGTACTTC. Protein product: CASSLDSGSGVIEQYF.

This clonotype showed up just a few times. The chain carries TRBV30 and TRBJ1-4; D call uncertain. The CDR3 length is 14 residues. V dropped 5 bases and J dropped 7 bases, with 17 bases sitting between them. Germline CDR1 is GTSNPN and CDR2 is SVGIG (reference sequence). CDR3: CAWSQRQWGEKLFF. The CDR3 nucleotides read TGTGCCTGGTCGCAGAGGCAATGGGGTGAAAAACTGTTTTTT.

This chain links TRBV10-1 with TRBJ2-3; D is possibly TRBD1 (7 bases). Germline lookup yields CDR1 WNHNN and CDR2 SYGVQD (reference sequence). The CDR3 spans 15 residues. V lost 0 bases and J 8 bases, leaving 15 bases between the germline ends. In nucleotides, the CDR3 is TGCGCCAGCAGTGAGTCCCTGGAGGGGGCCGGTACGCAGTATTTT. Residues: CASSESLEGAGTQYF.

This clonotype was picked up many times. The J gene is TRBJ2-6, the V gene TRBV7-2; D not certain. The CDR3 extends over 14 amino acids. Germline V gene data show CDR1 as SGHTA and CDR2 as FQGNSA. Trimming left V 5 bases short and J 0 bases short, with 5 bases between. CDR3 region: CASSPTSGANVLTF. DNA for the CDR3: TGTGCCAGCAGCCCGACCTCTGGGGCCAACGTCCTGACTTTC.

This clonotype was recorded many times. This sequence joins TRBV30 and TRBJ1-4; D uncertain. The CDR3 is 14 amino acids. Germline lookup yields CDR1 GTSNPN and CDR2 SVGIG (reference sequence). V gave up 6 bases and J gave up 0 bases, with 11 bases separating them. This chain's CDR3 is CACELGSTNEKLFF. The CDR3 nucleotides read TGTGCCTGTGAGCTAGGCTCAACTAATGAAAAACTGTTTTTT. The complete variable domain, with remaining parts taken from reference TRBV30 and TRBJ1-4, reads SQTIHQWPATLVQPVGSPLSLECTVEGTSNPNLYWYRQAAGRGLQLLFYSVGIGQISSEVPQNLSASRPQDRQFILSSKKLLLSDSGFYLCACELGSTNEKLFFGSGTQLSVL.